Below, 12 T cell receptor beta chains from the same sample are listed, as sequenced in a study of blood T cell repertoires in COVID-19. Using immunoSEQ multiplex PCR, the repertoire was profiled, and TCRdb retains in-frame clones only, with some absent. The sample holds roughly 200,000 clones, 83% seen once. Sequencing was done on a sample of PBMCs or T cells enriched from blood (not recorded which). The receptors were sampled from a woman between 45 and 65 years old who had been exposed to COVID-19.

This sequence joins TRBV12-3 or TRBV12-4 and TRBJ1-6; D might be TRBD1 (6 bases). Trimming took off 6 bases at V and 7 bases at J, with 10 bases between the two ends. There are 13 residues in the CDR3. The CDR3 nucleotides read TGTGCCAGCAGGGAACAGGGAAATTCACCCCTCCACTTT. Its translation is CASREQGNSPLHF.

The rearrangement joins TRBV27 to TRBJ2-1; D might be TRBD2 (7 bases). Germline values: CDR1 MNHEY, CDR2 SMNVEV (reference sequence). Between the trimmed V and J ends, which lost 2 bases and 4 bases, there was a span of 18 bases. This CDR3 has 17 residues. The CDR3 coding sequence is TGTGCCAGCAGTTTAGGGGAAGGGGGGGAAAGGTACAATGAGCAGTTCTTC. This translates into CASSLGEGGERYNEQFF.

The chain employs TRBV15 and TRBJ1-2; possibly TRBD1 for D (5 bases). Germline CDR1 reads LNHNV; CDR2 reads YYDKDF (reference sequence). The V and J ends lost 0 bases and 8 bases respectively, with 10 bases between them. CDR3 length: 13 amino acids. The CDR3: CATSRDRAKGYTF. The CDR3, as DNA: TGTGCCACCAGCAGAGACAGGGCAAAGGGCTACACCTTC.

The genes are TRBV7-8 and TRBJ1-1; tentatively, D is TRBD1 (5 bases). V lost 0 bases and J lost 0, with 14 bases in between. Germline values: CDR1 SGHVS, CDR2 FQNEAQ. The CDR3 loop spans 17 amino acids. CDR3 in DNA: TGTGCCAGCAGCTTAGCAGCCCCCCCGGGGGTGAACACTGAAGCTTTCTTT. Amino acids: CASSLAAPPGVNTEAFF.

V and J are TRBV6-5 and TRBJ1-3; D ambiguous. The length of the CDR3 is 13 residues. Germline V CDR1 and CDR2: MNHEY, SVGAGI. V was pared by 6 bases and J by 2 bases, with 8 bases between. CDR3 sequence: CASRGVTGNTIYF. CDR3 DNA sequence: TGTGCCAGCAGGGGCGTTACTGGAAACACCATATATTTT.

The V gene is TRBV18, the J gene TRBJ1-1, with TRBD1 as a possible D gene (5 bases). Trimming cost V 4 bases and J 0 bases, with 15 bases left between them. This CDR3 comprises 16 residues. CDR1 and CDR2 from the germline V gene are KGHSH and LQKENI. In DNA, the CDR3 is TGTGCCAGCTCACTTAGCACAGGAACCATGAACACTGAAGCTTTCTTT. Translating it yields CASSLSTGTMNTEAFF.

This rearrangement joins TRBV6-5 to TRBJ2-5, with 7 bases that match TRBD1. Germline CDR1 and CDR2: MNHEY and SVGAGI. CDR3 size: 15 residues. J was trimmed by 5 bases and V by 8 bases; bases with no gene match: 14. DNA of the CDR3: TGTGCCAGCGGCTCCGGGACAGCCCCGTGGGAGACCCAGTACTTC. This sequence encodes CASGSGTAPWETQYF.

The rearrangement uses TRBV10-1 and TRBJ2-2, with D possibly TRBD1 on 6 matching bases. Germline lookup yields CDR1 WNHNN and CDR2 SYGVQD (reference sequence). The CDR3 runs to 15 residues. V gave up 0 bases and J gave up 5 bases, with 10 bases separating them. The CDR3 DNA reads TGCGCCAGCAGTGAGTCGGGAAGGGGGACCGGGGAGCTGTTTTTT. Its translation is CASSESGRGTGELFF.

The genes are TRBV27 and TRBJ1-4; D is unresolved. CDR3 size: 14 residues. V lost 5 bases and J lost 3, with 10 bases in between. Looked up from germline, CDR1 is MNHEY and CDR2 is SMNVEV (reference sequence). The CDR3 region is CASSASSANEKLFF. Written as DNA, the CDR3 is TGTGCCAGCAGTGCAAGCTCGGCTAATGAAAAACTGTTTTTT.

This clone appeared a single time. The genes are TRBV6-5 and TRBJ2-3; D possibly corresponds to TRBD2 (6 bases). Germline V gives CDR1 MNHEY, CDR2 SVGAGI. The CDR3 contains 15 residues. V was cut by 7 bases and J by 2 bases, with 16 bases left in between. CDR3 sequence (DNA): TGTGCCAGCACCCGACTAGGGGCTTTCACAGATACGCAGTATTTT. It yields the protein CASTRLGAFTDTQYF.

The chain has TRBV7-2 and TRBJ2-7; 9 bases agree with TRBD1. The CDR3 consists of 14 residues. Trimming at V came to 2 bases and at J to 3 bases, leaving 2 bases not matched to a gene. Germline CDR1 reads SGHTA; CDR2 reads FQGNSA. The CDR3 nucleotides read TGTGCCAGCAGCTTAACAGGGGGCGGCTACGAGCAGTACTTC. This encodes CASSLTGGGYEQYF.

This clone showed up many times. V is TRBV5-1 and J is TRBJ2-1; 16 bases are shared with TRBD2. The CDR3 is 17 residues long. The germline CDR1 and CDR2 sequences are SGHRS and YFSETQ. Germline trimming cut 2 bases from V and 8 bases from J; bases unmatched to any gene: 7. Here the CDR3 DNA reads TGCGCCAGCAGCTTCGCCGGGACTAGCGGGGGGGCCTATGAGCAGTTCTTC. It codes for CASSFAGTSGGAYEQFF.